This T cell receptor (beta chain) appears in the sequencing data of a study of response to subunit inactivated influenza vaccine. TCRdb itself ran the RT-PCR reads through MiXCR, one entry per CDR3 protein. The sample holds about 170,000 distinct CDR3 sequences, approximately 12% seen once. This sample also appeared in a second study, on T cells expressing NK-cell markers. Per that paper: TCR beta cDNA was generated via 5'RACE template switching incorporating UMIs. Cells sorted as CD3+CD56+NKG2C+, CD3+CD56+NKG2C- and CD3+CD56-NKG2C+ T cells supplied the TCR beta repertoires. Seven HCMV-seropositive donors and one seronegative donor made up the eight sequenced donors. In roughly 6 donors, dominant CD3+CD56+NKG2C+ clones formed about 1.0-7.0% of CD8+ cells.

Sample: CD8+ T cells sorted from PBMCs, taken 11 to 12 days after vaccination. The source is a man aged 50 or older who received an inactivated influenza vaccine.

CDR3 loop: CSATPVTSYEQYF. CDR3 DNA: TGCAGTGCGACCCCGGTTACTTCCTACGAGCAGTACTTC. This sequence joins TRBV20-1 and TRBJ2-7; unclear D gene. V was clipped by 6 bases and J by 1 base, with 13 bases between them. CDR3 length equals 13 residues. In germline, CDR1 is DFQATT, CDR2 SNEGSKA (reference sequence).